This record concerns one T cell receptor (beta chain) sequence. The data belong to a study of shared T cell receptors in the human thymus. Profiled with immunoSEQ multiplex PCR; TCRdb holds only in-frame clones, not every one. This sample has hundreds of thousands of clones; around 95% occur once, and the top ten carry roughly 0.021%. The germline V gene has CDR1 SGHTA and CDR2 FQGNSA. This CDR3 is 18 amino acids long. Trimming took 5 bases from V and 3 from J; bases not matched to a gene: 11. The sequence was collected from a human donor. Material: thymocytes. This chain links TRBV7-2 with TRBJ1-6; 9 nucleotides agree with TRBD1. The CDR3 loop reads CASSVKQGAFLYNSPLHF. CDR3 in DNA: TGTGCCAGCAGCGTTAAACAGGGGGCGTTCCTCTATAATTCACCCCTCCACTTT.